These T cell receptor beta chains were read from a single sample in a study of T cell repertoires in cytomegalovirus infection. Using its own MiXCR run on the reads, TCRdb lists one record per CDR3 protein. The data contain around 100,000 distinct CDR3 sequences, roughly two fifths of them singletons. These TCRs' antigens remain unknown. The sample here was CD8+ T cells from cultured PBMCs, taken from culture after CMV antigen stimulation. Every receptor here comes from a human donor in good health (CMV status not recorded). Some clones in this sample may be carry-over from other donors' samples. CDR3s include the opening cysteine and the closing phenylalanine or tryptophan. The D gene is left open where the match is weak. Some rows have no size entry. The others give once, few or many, or a class for an expanded clone.

>TRBJ2-5|TRBV7-2|many|TRBD2
TGTGCCAGCAGCTTACTAGCGGGGATGGTGGAGACCCAGTACTTC
CASSLLAGMVETQYF
>TRBJ2-1|TRBV6-6|-|-
TGTGCCAGCAGTTACTCGGGTAGCTCCTACAATGAGCAGTTCTTC
CASSYSGSSYNEQFF
>TRBJ2-7|TRBV6-1|-|TRBD2
TGTGCCAGCACCCTTAGCGGGGGGAGCTCCTACGAGCAGTACTTC
CASTLSGGSSYEQYF
>TRBJ2-1|TRBV7-8|many|TRBD2
TGTGCCAGCAGCTTAGCGATTACGGCTAGCGGGGCCTTTAATCAATTCTTC
CASSLAITASGAFNQFF
>TRBJ2-3|TRBV29-1|few|TRBD2
TGCAGCGTTGAGTGGGTAACGGGGGGGGCTGGAGATACGCAGTATTTT
CSVEWVTGGAGDTQYF
>TRBJ2-2|TRBV12-3/TRBV12-4|-|-
TGTGCCAGCAGTTCGGGCGATTCGGACACCGGGGAGCTGTTTTTT
CASSSGDSDTGELFF
>TRBJ1-4|TRBV7-9|-|TRBD1
TGTGCCAGCAGCTCCCTAGAGGGACAGGGGGCGATTAATGAAAAACTGTTTTTT
CASSSLEGQGAINEKLFF
>TRBJ1-2|TRBV29-1|many|-
TGCAGCGTTGAGGCGGAGAACTATGGCTACACCTTC
CSVEAENYGYTF
>TRBJ2-7|TRBV7-9|-|-
TGTGCCAGCAGCCCTTATAATGACTACGAGCAGTACTTC
CASSPYNDYEQYF
>TRBJ2-1|TRBV7-2|many|TRBD1
TGTGCCAGCAGCGTGACAGGGGAAACCTACAATGAGCAGTTCTTC
CASSVTGETYNEQFF
>TRBJ2-1|TRBV5-8|-|TRBD2
TGTGCCAGCAGCTTCACTAGCGATGAGCAGTTCTTC
CASSFTSDEQFF
>TRBJ1-5|TRBV7-4|-|-
TGTGCCAGCAGCTTAGGGTTTCAGCCCCAGCATTTT
CASSLGFQPQHF
>TRBJ2-4|TRBV6-1|-|-
TGTGCCAGCAGTGAACGGGCAGCCTTCCACATTCAGTACTTC
CASSERAAFHIQYF
>TRBJ1-5|TRBV7-8|-|-
TGTGCCAGCAGCTTAGCGGGCAGGGTAATAAATCAGCCCCAGCATTTT
CASSLAGRVINQPQHF
>TRBJ1-2|TRBV6-5|-|TRBD1
TGTGCCAGCAGTTACGGGACAGGGGATGGTGGCTACACCTTC
CASSYGTGDGGYTF
>TRBJ1-1|TRBV12-5|-|TRBD1
TGTGCTAGTGGCCCTAGGACAGGGAACACTGAAGCTTTCTTT
CASGPRTGNTEAFF
>TRBJ2-7|TRBV7-2|-|-
TGTGCCAGCAGCTTTTACGGCTCCTACGAGCAGTACTTC
CASSFYGSYEQYF
>TRBJ1-1|TRBV6-2/TRBV6-3|-|TRBD1
TGTGCCAGCAGTCCGGGACAGGGGGACACTGAAGCTTTCTTT
CASSPGQGDTEAFF
>TRBJ2-1|TRBV19|-|-
TGTGCCAGTAGTAAAGGGGTTAATGAGCAGTTCTTC
CASSKGVNEQFF
>TRBJ2-7|TRBV7-2|-|TRBD1
TGTGCCAGCAGCAGGACAGGGACCTCCTACGAGCAGTACTTC
CASSRTGTSYEQYF
>TRBJ2-5|TRBV4-3|-|-
TGCGCCAGCAGCCAAGATATGTCGGGGCCCTTAGGAAAAGAGACCCAGTACTTC
CASSQDMSGPLGKETQYF
>TRBJ2-2|TRBV7-6|-|-
TGTGCCAGCAGCTTAGCGGAGGGGGCCACCGGGGAGCTGTTTTTT
CASSLAEGATGELFF
>TRBJ1-5|TRBV7-3|many|-
TGTGCCAGCGAACCCCAGCATTTT
CASEPQHF
>TRBJ1-2|TRBV29-1|-|TRBD1
TGCAGCGTTGAAGAATTGGGACAGGGGGCGTTGAATGGCTACACCTTC
CSVEELGQGALNGYTF
>TRBJ1-2|TRBV27|few|-
TGTGCCAGCAGTTTAGGTGAAGCTAACTATGGCTACACCTTC
CASSLGEANYGYTF
>TRBJ1-2|TRBV6-2/TRBV6-3|-|-
TGTGCCAGCAGAACCGACAGGTTAGCTAACTATGGCTACACCTTC
CASRTDRLANYGYTF
>TRBJ2-1|TRBV28|once|-
TGTGCCAGCAGTTTCTGGTTGGTGATCGAATCCTACAATGAGCAGTTCTTC
CASSFWLVIESYNEQFF
>TRBJ2-7|TRBV2|-|TRBD1
TGTGCCAGCAGTGAGGACAGGGGCCCAACCTACGAGCAGTACTTC
CASSEDRGPTYEQYF
>TRBJ2-7|TRBV4-1|-|TRBD2
TGCGCCAGCAGCCTAAGACATGGGGGGGATAACGACGAGCAGTACTTC
CASSLRHGGDNDEQYF
>TRBJ2-7|TRBV6-6|-|TRBD2
TGTGCCAGCAGTTGGGGTCTAGCGGGCACGTCTAGCGAGCAGTACTTC
CASSWGLAGTSSEQYF
>TRBJ2-7|TRBV7-9|few|-
TGTGCCAGCAGCTTATCACAGGCCCCGGCGGGGGAGCAGTACTTC
CASSLSQAPAGEQYF
>TRBJ2-7|TRBV2|-|-
TGTGCCAGCACTGAGACACCCCACTACGAGCAGTACTTC
CASTETPHYEQYF
>TRBJ2-1|TRBV6-5|-|TRBD2
TGTGCCAGCAGTGTCGGACTAGAACTCTACAATGAGCAGTTCTTC
CASSVGLELYNEQFF